One and the same sample provided the 17 T cell receptor beta chains below, sequenced in a study of T cells in Graves' hyperthyroidism and ophthalmopathy. TCR beta CDR3 regions were amplified from RNA. The TCR CDR3 first-round RT-PCR relied on the HTBI primer set. TCRdb itself ran the multiplex PCR reads through MiXCR, one entry per CDR3 protein. The top ten clones hold 34% of a sample with hundreds of thousands of distinct CDR3 sequences, 20% of them seen once. Sequences were obtained from blood. These receptors were collected from a man between 25 and 39 years old with Graves' ophthalmopathy.

This clonotype was counted only a few times. In DNA form, the CDR3 reads TGCGCCAGCAGCCCGCTCGGACGGCGTCAAATCTACTACGAGCAGTACTTC. The encoded protein is CASSPLGRRQIYYEQYF. This chain links TRBV5-1 with TRBJ2-7, with D unresolved. Germline V gene data show CDR1 as SGHRS and CDR2 as YFSETQ. Trimming pared 4 bases from V and 3 bases from J, leaving 23 bases between. This CDR3 spans 17 amino acids.

In this sample, this clonotype turned up a few times. The chain carries TRBV6-9 and TRBJ2-1; TRBD2 matches 7 bases. The junction had 10 bases not matched to a gene; V was cut back by 3 bases and J by 5 bases. Looked up from germline, CDR1 is MNHGY and CDR2 is SVAAGI. CDR3 length: 16 residues. CDR3 sequence: CASSYPGPSGHNEQFF. The CDR3 region has the DNA TGTGCCAGCAGTTACCCTGGGCCTAGCGGCCACAATGAGCAGTTCTTC.

V gene TRBV6-1 combines with J gene TRBJ2-3, with a tentative D call TRBD2 (6 bases). Between the trimmed V and J ends, which lost 6 bases and 6 bases, there was a span of 19 bases. The length of the CDR3 is 15 residues. Germline V gene lookup returns CDR1 MNHNS and CDR2 SASEGT. As DNA, the CDR3 is TGTGCCAGCAGGGCCCTTAGCGGACCCACGGATACGCAGTATTTT. This sequence encodes CASRALSGPTDTQYF.

This clonotype was seen at least ten times. The chain combines TRBV28 with TRBJ2-1; 8 bases fit TRBD2. Germline values: CDR1 MDHEN, CDR2 SYDVKM. This CDR3 region has 16 residues. V was pared by 0 bases and J by 10 bases, with 11 bases of the junction left unmatched. CDR3 nucleotide sequence: TGTGCCAGCAGTTTATGGGCTGCAGTCCGGGGGGGGGAGCAGTTCTTC. Translation: CASSLWAAVRGGEQFF.

Only a few counts were recorded for this clonotype. This chain links TRBV20-1 with TRBJ2-1; 13 bases align to TRBD2. The CDR3 has 14 amino acids. The ends lost 5 bases at V and 8 bases at J; junction bases unmatched: 6. Germline V gene lookup returns CDR1 DFQATT and CDR2 SNEGSKA (reference sequence). Here the CDR3 reads CSALGLAGAHEQFF. CDR3 sequence (DNA): TGCAGTGCTTTAGGACTAGCGGGAGCCCATGAGCAGTTCTTC.

V gene TRBV7-9 combines with J gene TRBJ2-1, with TRBD2 identical over 11 bases. The CDR3 runs 17 residues. V lost 5 bases to trimming and J lost 4 bases; unmatched junction nucleotides: 10. Germline loops: CDR1 SEHNR, CDR2 FQNEAQ (reference sequence). The CDR3 region has the DNA TGTGCCAGCAGCCTCGACCTGACTAGCGGGACGTACAATGAGCAGTTCTTC. Protein sequence: CASSLDLTSGTYNEQFF.

In its sample, this clonotype was seen a few times. J is TRBJ2-1 and V is TRBV20-1, with TRBD1 as a possible D gene (6 bases). V shed 1 base and J shed 1 base, with 11 bases lying between them. Per the germline V gene, CDR1 is DFQATT and CDR2 is SNEGSKA (reference sequence). This CDR3 is 15 amino acids long. CDR3 sequence: CSARAQGSSYNEQFF. The CDR3 DNA reads as TGCAGTGCTAGAGCACAGGGTTCGTCCTACAATGAGCAGTTCTTC.

This clonotype has a handful of counts. The chain's CDR3 is CAWSIGGNQPQHF. CDR3 nucleotides: TGTGCCTGGAGTATAGGGGGCAATCAGCCCCAGCATTTT. The chain combines TRBV30 with TRBJ1-5; maybe TRBD1 (5 bases). CDR1 is GTSNPN and CDR2 is SVGIG in the germline V gene (reference sequence). V lost 2 bases, J lost 2 bases, and 7 bases lay in between. This CDR3 is built from 13 residues.

This clonotype was counted at least ten times. The chain uses TRBV12-3 or TRBV12-4 and TRBJ2-5; 7 bases match TRBD2. The CDR3 runs to 14 residues. The V segment lost 0 bases and the J segment 3 bases; nucleotides outside the gene matches: 1. The CDR3 DNA follows: TGTGCCAGCAGTTTAGCGGGAGGGGAAGAGACCCAGTACTTC. Encoded protein: CASSLAGGEETQYF.

This clonotype was counted between two and nine times. The chain is built from TRBV10-3 and TRBJ2-3; TRBD2 might be the D (5 bases). Trimming stripped 3 bases from V and 4 bases from J, with 14 bases between. This CDR3 region has 15 residues. Germline loops: CDR1 ENHRY, CDR2 SYGVKD. CDR3 nucleotides: TGTGCCATCAGTGATATAAGGAGGCGGCCAGATACGCAGTATTTT. It encodes CAISDIRRRPDTQYF.

This clonotype has a handful of counts. The gene calls are TRBV9 and TRBJ1-2; D remains ambiguous. The CDR3 is made up of 14 amino acids. The V and J ends lost 0 bases and 2 bases respectively, with 8 bases between them. Germline V lookup: CDR1 SGDLS, CDR2 YYNGEE. CDR3 sequence reads: CASSVATGNYGYTF. The DNA of the CDR3 is TGTGCCAGCAGCGTAGCTACGGGAAACTATGGCTACACCTTC. Full variable domain (outside the CDR3, taken from reference TRBV9 and TRBJ1-2): DSGVTQTPKHLITATGQRVTLRCSPRSGDLSVYWYQQSLDQGLQFLIQYYNGEERAKGNILERFSAQQFPDLHSELNLSSLELGDSALYFCASSVATGNYGYTFGSGTRLTVV.

This clonotype was found many times. This chain links TRBV27 with TRBJ1-1; the D gene is possibly TRBD1 (6 bases). Trimming removed 5 bases from V and 0 bases from J, with 13 bases in between. This CDR3 region has 15 residues. Germline values: CDR1 MNHEY, CDR2 SMNVEV (reference sequence). This chain's CDR3 is CASSTLTGVNTEAFF. CDR3 in DNA: TGTGCCAGCAGTACTCTGACAGGAGTGAACACTGAAGCTTTCTTT.

This chain joins TRBV25-1 and TRBJ1-4; 8 bases fit TRBD1. The J segment lost 7 bases and the V segment lost 4 bases, leaving 8 bases of the junction unmatched. This CDR3 is built from 15 residues. In germline, CDR1 is MGHDK, CDR2 SYGVNS. CDR3 sequence (DNA): TGTGCCAGCAGTGTCGTCGGACAGGGTGGTGAAAAACTGTTTTTT. It encodes CASSVVGQGGEKLFF.

This clonotype showed up many times. This sequence joins TRBV25-1 and TRBJ1-1; 11 nucleotides line up with TRBD1. From germline, CDR1 is MGHDK and CDR2 SYGVNS. The length of the CDR3 is 15 residues. J lost 4 bases, V lost 1 base, and 2 bases had no gene match. CDR3 in amino acids: CASSELGQGGTEAFF. CDR3 bases: TGTGCCAGCAGTGAATTGGGACAGGGGGGCACTGAAGCTTTCTTT.

The chain combines TRBV30 with TRBJ1-2; 9 bases are a match to TRBD1. The CDR3 extends over 12 amino acids. With V trimmed by 5 bases and J by 8 bases, 6 bases remained unmatched. Germline loops: CDR1 GTSNPN, CDR2 SVGIG (reference sequence). The CDR3: CAWSQGAEGYTF. Written as DNA, the CDR3 is TGTGCCTGGTCACAGGGGGCGGAGGGCTACACCTTC.

Many counts were recorded for this clonotype. The rearrangement links TRBV3-1 to TRBJ2-5; no definite D call. The CDR3 has 14 amino acids. Germline CDR1 and CDR2: LGHDT and YNNKEL (reference sequence). Between the trimmed V and J ends, which lost 0 bases and 5 bases, there was a span of 10 bases. The CDR3 loop is CASSQEITLETQYF. CDR3 sequence (DNA): TGTGCCAGCAGCCAAGAAATAACGTTGGAGACCCAGTACTTC.

This clonotype has ten or more counts. V is TRBV30 and J is TRBJ1-4; D may be TRBD1 (5 bases). The length of the CDR3 is 12 residues. From germline, CDR1 is GTSNPN and CDR2 SVGIG (reference sequence). Deletions cut 5 bases from V and 8 bases from J, with 12 bases between. CDR3 protein: CAWCCRGEKLFF. CDR3 DNA sequence: TGTGCCTGGTGCTGCCGGGGGGAAAAACTGTTTTTT.